Below are 26 T cell receptor gamma chains sequenced from a single sample in a study of gamma delta lymphoproliferative disorders and STAT genes. TCRdb re-analyzed the multiplex PCR reads via CATT. The table records 1,500 to 2,000 gamma-chain clones, about a tenth of them present only once. Sequencing used genomic DNA taken from PBMCs of patients and controls. The specimen was blood. The receptors derive from a human donor in good health.

In this sample, this clone is medium-sized. The J gene is TRGJ1 or TRGJ2, the V gene TRGV3. As TCRdb names no J gene, one was assigned here on the basis of a DNA match to germline. This CDR3 region has 14 residues. Germline CDR1 reads VTNTFY; CDR2 reads YDVSTARD (reference sequence). Unmatched junction bases numbered 6, after V lost 4 bases and J lost 0 bases. CDR3 DNA: TGTGCCACCTGGGAGGCTGGGAATTATTATAAGAAACTCTTT. Residues: CATWEAGNYYKKLF.

This clone is medium-sized (0.01 to 0.1%) in the sample. This chain links TRGV3 with TRGJP2. The J gene was missing in TCRdb and was found by matching the end of the DNA to germline. The ends lost 1 base at V and 16 bases at J; junction bases unmatched: 9. Germline loops: CDR1 VTNTFY, CDR2 YDVSTARD (reference sequence). The CDR3 loop spans 12 amino acids. Written as DNA, the CDR3 is TGTGCCACCTGGGACAGCCCTCGAGACAAGACGTTT. This translates into CATWDSPRDKTF.

In its sample, this clone is medium-sized. This rearrangement joins TRGV9 to TRGJ1 or TRGJ2. The J gene is absent in TCRdb and was assigned here via DNA matching to germline. Trimming removed 0 bases from V and 4 bases from J; junction bases left unmatched: 0. This CDR3 has 12 residues. The germline V gene has CDR1 GITISATS and CDR2 ISYDGTV (reference sequence). The CDR3 sequence: CALWEVYYKKLF. In nucleotides, the CDR3 is TGTGCCTTGTGGGAGGTGTATTATAAGAAACTCTTT.

In its sample, this clone is medium-sized. The CDR3 spells CATWDVLYTTGWFKIF. The CDR3 DNA is TGTGCCACCTGGGACGTTTTATATACCACTGGTTGGTTCAAGATATTT. The rearrangement joins TRGV2 to TRGJP1. TCRdb lists no J gene, so it was determined here by aligning the DNA to germline. CDR1 is EGSNGY, CDR2 YDSYNSKV, per germline. V lost 2 bases to trimming and J lost 0 bases; unmatched junction nucleotides: 6. There are 16 residues in the CDR3.

Relative to its sample, this clone is medium-sized (0.01 to 0.1%). The rearrangement joins TRGV4 to TRGJ1 or TRGJ2. TCRdb offers no J gene call, so here the DNA was matched to germline to obtain one. This CDR3 comprises 11 residues. The trim removed 2 bases at V and 6 bases at J, leaving 1 base unmatched. Germline lookup yields CDR1 EGSTGY and CDR2 YDSYTSSV. This chain's CDR3 is CATWDAYKKLF. In DNA form, the CDR3 reads TGTGCCACCTGGGATGCTTATAAGAAACTCTTT.

By share, this clone counts as large. The V call is TRGV2, the J call TRGJP2. Assignment of the J gene here rests on matching the DNA to germline, because TCRdb gives none. Trimming at V came to 0 bases and at J to 3 bases, leaving 10 bases not matched to a gene. In germline, CDR1 is EGSNGY, CDR2 YDSYNSKV. CDR3 size: 17 residues. CDR3 region: CATWDGFKKGSDWIKTF. The CDR3 DNA sequence: TGTGCCACCTGGGACGGGTTCAAAAAGGGTAGTGATTGGATCAAGACGTTT.

By sample share, this clone is medium-sized. The rearrangement joins TRGV10 to TRGJ1 or TRGJ2. Here the J gene was assigned by germline matching of the DNA, as TCRdb has none. TRGV10 is labeled an ORF, and its function is uncertain. The length of the CDR3 is 17 residues. After removal of 9 bases from V and 4 bases from J, the junction contained 22 bases not matched to a gene. The CDR3 nucleotides are TGTGCTGCGTGTCACCCTCCCCCCCAACTGAAATATTATAAGAAACTCTTT. It is translated as CAACHPPPQLKYYKKLF.

This clone is medium-sized within its sample. The genes are TRGV4 and TRGJ1 or TRGJ2. No J segment appears in TCRdb, so it was assigned here by matching the sequence to germline. The germline V gene encodes CDR1 EGSTGY and CDR2 YDSYTSSV. This CDR3 is 14 amino acids long. V was pared by 0 bases and J by 8 bases, with 10 bases of the junction left unmatched. DNA of the CDR3: TGTGCCACCTGGGATGGGCTGAGCCCCAATAAGAAACTCTTT. Protein: CATWDGLSPNKKLF.

This clone is categorized as medium-sized. It is unclear where the CDR3 begins or ends on the DNA, so no DNA is shown, and the CDR3 is as TCRdb lists it. The V gene is TRGV11, but the J gene lacks a call. TRGV11 is treated as an ORF (open reading frame) with a function not yet certain. The CDR3 is 18 residues long, counting both termini. The CDR3 protein is CTTVPAGLGTPNCYKKLF.

Judged by abundance, this clone is medium-sized. This chain joins TRGV8 and TRGJ1 or TRGJ2. The J gene comes from matching the DNA to germline here; TCRdb lacks it. Trimming removed 1 base from V and 5 bases from J; junction bases left unmatched: 11. In germline, CDR1 is VENAVY, CDR2 YDSYNSRV. CDR3 length: 15 amino acids. CDR3 sequence: CATWDSAGDDYKKLF. The CDR3 DNA reads as TGTGCCACCTGGGATAGTGCGGGGGATGATTATAAGAAACTCTTT.

About this clone itself: The protein given by TCRdb reflects a much larger clone and differs at residue 7 from this DNA's translation, likely from a read error; the protein shown is the DNA's translation. This chain joins TRGV11 and TRGJ1 or TRGJ2. The J gene comes from matching the DNA to germline here; TCRdb lacks it. TRGV11 is treated as an ORF (open reading frame) with a function not yet certain. V lost 3 bases, J lost 0 bases, and 17 bases stayed unmatched. The CDR3 totals 19 residues. CDR3 in amino acids: CACWIRSGSWGLNYYKKLF. The CDR3 DNA follows: TGTGCCTGCTGGATTAGGTCGGGGAGTTGGGGACTGAATTATTATAAGAAACTCTTT.

The CDR3 nucleotides read TGTGCCACCTGGGACGGGCTGCGGTGGCGAAATTATAAGAAACTCTTT. This translates into CATWDGLRWRNYKKLF. The chain couples TRGV2 to TRGJ1 or TRGJ2. The J gene comes from matching the DNA to germline here; TCRdb lacks it. Germline loops: CDR1 EGSNGY, CDR2 YDSYNSKV. Trimming removed 0 bases from V and 5 bases from J; junction bases left unmatched: 13. CDR3 length: 16 residues.

This clone counts as medium-sized (0.01 to 0.1%). The chain has TRGV10 and TRGJ1 or TRGJ2. As TCRdb names no J gene, one was assigned here on the basis of a DNA match to germline. TRGV10 is flagged as an ORF with uncertain function. The CDR3 loop spans 14 amino acids. V was pared by 8 bases and J by 4 bases, with 12 bases of the junction left unmatched. The DNA of the CDR3 is TGTGCTGCGTGGGTGTTCCCTACATATTATAAGAAACTCTTT. The encoded protein is CAAWVFPTYYKKLF.

This clone is medium-sized in the sample. The chain recombines TRGV11 with TRGJ1 or TRGJ2. Assignment of the J gene here rests on matching the DNA to germline, because TCRdb gives none. TRGV11 is an ORF, with its function uncertain. The J segment lost 0 bases and the V segment lost 0 bases, leaving 8 bases of the junction unmatched. The length of the CDR3 is 17 residues. CDR3: CACWIRHVDSNYYKKLF. In nucleotides, the CDR3 is TGTGCCTGCTGGATTAGGCACGTAGACTCGAATTATTATAAGAAACTCTTT.

The V and J genes are TRGV2 and TRGJP2. The J gene, not given by TCRdb, was assigned here from a germline match of the nucleotide sequence. Germline V gene sequence: CDR1 EGSNGY, CDR2 YDSYNSKV. This CDR3 comprises 15 residues. J gave up 5 bases and V 1 base, and 7 bases lay outside the gene matches. DNA of the CDR3: TGTGCCACCTGGGACGGTACTTTAAGTGATTGGATCAAGACGTTT. Translated: CATWDGTLSDWIKTF.

Sample share makes this clone medium-sized. This sequence joins TRGV10 and TRGJ1 or TRGJ2. The J gene was not available in TCRdb and was assigned here by matching the DNA to germline segments. TRGV10 has ORF status, its function being uncertain. The J segment lost 10 bases and the V segment lost 8 bases, leaving 9 bases of the junction unmatched. The CDR3 is 11 residues long. The CDR3 DNA reads as TGTGCTGCGTGGGATTCCACCAAGAAACTCTTT. As protein: CAAWDSTKKLF.

This clone is classed as medium-sized (0.01 to 0.1%). The V call is TRGV3, the J call TRGJ1 or TRGJ2. The J gene, left out of TCRdb, was set here by checking the DNA against germline. Germline assignment: CDR1 VTNTFY and CDR2 YDVSTARD (reference sequence). V shed 0 bases and J 0 bases; nucleotides not matched to a gene: 8. This CDR3 has 16 residues. CDR3 residues: CATWDRHPLNYYKKLF. In DNA form, the CDR3 reads TGTGCCACCTGGGACAGGCACCCTCTGAATTATTATAAGAAACTCTTT.

This chain joins TRGV2 and TRGJP2. The J gene is not listed in TCRdb, so it was assigned here from a DNA match to germline. Germline CDR1 and CDR2: EGSNGY and YDSYNSKV. The CDR3 loop spans 14 amino acids. The chain's CDR3 is CAKGGAGSDWIKTF. CDR3 DNA: TGTGCAAAAGGGGGCGCCGGTAGTGATTGGATCAAGACGTTT.

This clone is termed medium-sized (0.01 to 0.1%). This chain uses TRGV2 with TRGJ1 or TRGJ2. No J gene was available from TCRdb, and it was assigned here by a germline match of the DNA. The CDR3 length is 14 residues. Trimming at V came to 0 bases and at J to 7 bases, leaving 9 bases not matched to a gene. Germline CDR1 EGSNGY, CDR2 YDSYNSKV. The CDR3 protein is CATWDGRLWYKKLF. In DNA form, the CDR3 reads TGTGCCACCTGGGACGGGCGGCTTTGGTATAAGAAACTCTTT.

This clone is medium-sized in the sample. The rearrangement joins TRGV5P to TRGJ1 or TRGJ2. TCRdb records no J gene; here it was assigned by comparing the DNA to germline. TRGV5P represents a pseudogene. The CDR3 runs 14 residues. In DNA, the CDR3 is TGTGCCACCTGGGGCAGGCAGGGTTATTATAAGAAACTCTTT. Translated: CATWGRQGYYKKLF.

By share of the sample, this clone is medium-sized. The chain employs TRGV4 and TRGJ1 or TRGJ2. The J gene, missing from TCRdb, was assigned here through DNA to germline matching. Germline V gene sequence: CDR1 EGSTGY, CDR2 YDSYTSSV. The CDR3 totals 12 residues. V shed 0 bases and J 6 bases; nucleotides not matched to a gene: 2. The CDR3 loop reads CATWDGPYKKLF. The CDR3 DNA is TGTGCCACCTGGGATGGGCCTTATAAGAAACTCTTT.

This clone is labeled as medium-sized (0.01 to 0.1%). The chain joins TRGV5 to TRGJ1 or TRGJ2. Assignment of the J gene here rests on matching the DNA to germline, because TCRdb gives none. There are 14 residues in the CDR3. Trimming took 5 bases from V and 4 from J; bases not matched to a gene: 11. Germline-derived CDR1 and CDR2 are VINAFY and YDVSNSKD. In DNA form, the CDR3 reads TGTGCCACCTGGGGACGCGGAGGGTATTATAAGAAACTCTTT. Amino acid sequence: CATWGRGGYYKKLF.

This clone is deemed hyperexpanded. The CDR3 region has the DNA TGTGCTGCGTGGGGTTATTATAAGAAACTCTTT. Amino acids: CAAWGYYKKLF. The V gene is TRGV10, the J gene TRGJ1 or TRGJ2. No J segment appears in TCRdb, so it was assigned here by matching the sequence to germline. TRGV10 is flagged as an ORF with uncertain function. The V and J ends lost 8 bases and 3 bases, in that order; junction bases with no gene match: 2. The CDR3 runs 11 residues.

In its sample, this clone was seen a few times. The J segment was not called; the V segment is TRGV9. This CDR3 region has 10 residues. Germline V gene sequence: CDR1 GITISATS, CDR2 ISYDGTV (reference sequence). The CDR3 spells CALSGLTPLF. CDR3 DNA sequence: TGTGCCTTGTCGGGACTTACCCCGCTCTTT.

This clone is labeled medium-sized (0.01 to 0.1%). The chain employs TRGV2 and TRGJ1 or TRGJ2. TCRdb does not report a J gene; here it was assigned by matching the DNA to germline references. The CDR3 totals 14 residues. Germline values: CDR1 EGSNGY, CDR2 YDSYNSKV. Trimming at V came to 1 base and at J to 0 bases, leaving 3 bases not matched to a gene. The DNA for the CDR3 is TGTGCCACCTGGGACGGAACGAATTATTATAAGAAACTCTTT. Translating it yields CATWDGTNYYKKLF.

This clone was detected a few times. The chain joins TRGV8 to TRGJ1 or TRGJ2. No J segment appears in TCRdb, so it was assigned here by matching the sequence to germline. This CDR3 spans 10 amino acids. Germline-derived CDR1 and CDR2 are VENAVY and YDSYNSRV. The V and J ends lost 6 bases and 5 bases, in that order; junction bases with no gene match: 1. CDR3 DNA: TGTGCCACCTGGAATTATAAGAAACTCTTT. This gives the protein CATWNYKKLF.